Each of the 3 T cell receptor beta chains below was sequenced from the same sample in a study of identical twins. TCRdb fed the 5' RACE reads into MiXCR, producing one record per CDR3 protein. The data contain about 200,000 distinct CDR3 sequences, roughly 10% of them singletons. The sequenced material came from memory T cells sorted from blood. Source of these receptors: a man between 50 and 59 years old in good health.

This clonotype qualifies as medium-sized. This chain connects TRBV4-2 to TRBJ1-5, with 8 bases fitting TRBD1. Germline CDR1 reads LGHNA; CDR2 reads YNFKEQ. This CDR3 has 15 residues. The V gene end was trimmed by 2 bases and the J gene end by 6 bases; junction bases not matched to a gene: 6. The chain's CDR3 is CASSQTTGVGQPQHF. The CDR3 DNA reads TGTGCCAGCAGCCAAACGACAGGGGTTGGTCAGCCCCAGCATTTT.

This clonotype was seen many times. V and J are TRBV27 and TRBJ2-1, with 8 positions matching TRBD1. V shed 4 bases and J 6 bases; nucleotides not matched to a gene: 11. Germline V gene sequence: CDR1 MNHEY, CDR2 SMNVEV (reference sequence). This CDR3 contains 16 residues. CDR3 protein: CASSSLGQGGFNEQFF. The CDR3 coding sequence is TGTGCCAGCAGTTCCCTAGGACAGGGTGGGTTCAATGAGCAGTTCTTC.

The CDR3 protein is CASSSPGAGQETQYF. The DNA for the CDR3 is TGTGCCAGCAGTTCCCCCGGGGCCGGACAAGAGACCCAGTACTTC. The V and J genes are TRBV28 and TRBJ2-5; D possibly matches TRBD1 or TRBD2 (5 bases each). V shed 4 bases and J shed 2 bases, with 14 bases lying between them. The CDR3 totals 15 residues. Per germline, CDR1 MDHEN and CDR2 SYDVKM.